This T cell receptor beta chain was identified during a study of CD8 T cells in ankylosing spondylitis. Study outcomes and limitations: Seemingly distinctive of ankylosing spondylitis blood was a TCR beta motif formed by eight highly homologous variants. Clones linked to disease, bearing a CD8+ phenotype, were relatively rare in peripheral blood.

Concerning this clonotype: The antigen is undetermined.

TCRdb called the 5' RACE reads again in MiXCR, with one record for every CDR3 protein. The table shows about 130,000 distinct CDR3 sequences, with approximately 10% occurring only once. Germline CDR1 reads SGHVS; CDR2 reads FNYEAQ. The germline V and J ends were trimmed by 3 bases and 0 bases, with 13 bases remaining between them. The CDR3 length is 16 residues. This TCR was recovered from a female donor with ankylosing spondylitis or in good health (not recorded which). The chain has TRBV7-6 and TRBJ2-3; perhaps TRBD2 as D (5 bases). The sequenced material came from blood, either unsorted or a sorted T cell fraction (not recorded which). The DNA for the CDR3 is TGTGCCAGCAGCTTGGGTGCGGGCCTGAGCACAGATACGCAGTATTTT. Translating gives CASSLGAGLSTDTQYF.